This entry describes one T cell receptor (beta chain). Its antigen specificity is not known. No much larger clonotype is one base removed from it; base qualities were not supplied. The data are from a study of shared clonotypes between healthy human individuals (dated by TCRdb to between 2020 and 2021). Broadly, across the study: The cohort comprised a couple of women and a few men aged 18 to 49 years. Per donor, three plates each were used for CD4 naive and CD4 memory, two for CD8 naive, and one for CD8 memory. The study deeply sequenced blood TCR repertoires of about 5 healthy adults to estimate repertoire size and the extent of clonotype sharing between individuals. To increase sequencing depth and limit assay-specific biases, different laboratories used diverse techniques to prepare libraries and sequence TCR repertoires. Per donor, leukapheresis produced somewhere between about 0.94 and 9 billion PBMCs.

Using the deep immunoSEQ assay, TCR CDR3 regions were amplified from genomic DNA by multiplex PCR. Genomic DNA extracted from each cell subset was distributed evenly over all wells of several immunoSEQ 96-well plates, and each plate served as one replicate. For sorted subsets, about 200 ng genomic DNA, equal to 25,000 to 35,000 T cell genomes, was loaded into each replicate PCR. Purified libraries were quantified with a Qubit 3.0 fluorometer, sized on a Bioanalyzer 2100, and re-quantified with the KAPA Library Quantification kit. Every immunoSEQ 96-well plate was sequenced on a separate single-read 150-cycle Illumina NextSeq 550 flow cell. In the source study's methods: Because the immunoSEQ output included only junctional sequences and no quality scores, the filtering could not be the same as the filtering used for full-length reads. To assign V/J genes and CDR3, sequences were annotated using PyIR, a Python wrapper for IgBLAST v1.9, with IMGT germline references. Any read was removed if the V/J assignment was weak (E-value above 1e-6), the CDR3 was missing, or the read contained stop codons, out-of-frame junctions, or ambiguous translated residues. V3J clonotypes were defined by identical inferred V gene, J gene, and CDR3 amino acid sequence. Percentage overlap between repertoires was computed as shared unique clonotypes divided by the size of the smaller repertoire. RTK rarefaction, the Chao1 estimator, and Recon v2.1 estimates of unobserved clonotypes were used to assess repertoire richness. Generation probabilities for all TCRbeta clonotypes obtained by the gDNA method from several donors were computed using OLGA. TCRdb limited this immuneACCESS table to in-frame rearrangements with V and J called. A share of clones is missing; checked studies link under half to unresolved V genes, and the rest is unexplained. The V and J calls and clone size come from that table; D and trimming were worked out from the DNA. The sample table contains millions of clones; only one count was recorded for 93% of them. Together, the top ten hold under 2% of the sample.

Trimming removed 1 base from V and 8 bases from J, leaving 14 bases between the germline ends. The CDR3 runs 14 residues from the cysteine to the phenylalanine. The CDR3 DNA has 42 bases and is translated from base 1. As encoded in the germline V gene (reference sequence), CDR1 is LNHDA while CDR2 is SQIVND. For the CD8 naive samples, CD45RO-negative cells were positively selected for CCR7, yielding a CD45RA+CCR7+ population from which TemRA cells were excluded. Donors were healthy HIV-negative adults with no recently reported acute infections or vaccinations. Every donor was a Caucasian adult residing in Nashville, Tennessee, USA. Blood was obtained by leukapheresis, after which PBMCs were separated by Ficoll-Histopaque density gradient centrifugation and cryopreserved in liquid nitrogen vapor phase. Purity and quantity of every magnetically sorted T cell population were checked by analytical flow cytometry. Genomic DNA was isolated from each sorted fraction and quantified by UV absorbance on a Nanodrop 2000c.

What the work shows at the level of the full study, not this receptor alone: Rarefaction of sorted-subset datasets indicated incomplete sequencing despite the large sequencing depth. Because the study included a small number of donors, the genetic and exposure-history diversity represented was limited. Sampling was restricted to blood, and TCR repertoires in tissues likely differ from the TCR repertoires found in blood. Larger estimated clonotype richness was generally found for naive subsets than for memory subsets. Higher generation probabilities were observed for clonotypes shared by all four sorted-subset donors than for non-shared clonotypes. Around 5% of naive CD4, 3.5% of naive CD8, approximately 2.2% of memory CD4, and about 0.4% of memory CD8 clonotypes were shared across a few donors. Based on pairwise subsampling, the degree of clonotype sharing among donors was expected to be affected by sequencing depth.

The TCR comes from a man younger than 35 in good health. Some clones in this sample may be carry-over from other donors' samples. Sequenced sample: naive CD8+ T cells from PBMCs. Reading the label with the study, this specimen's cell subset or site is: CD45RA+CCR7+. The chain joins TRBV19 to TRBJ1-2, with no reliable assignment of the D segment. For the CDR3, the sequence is CASSIGWMLEGYTF. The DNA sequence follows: TGTGCCAGTAGTATAGGGTGGATGTTAGAGGGCTACACCTTC.